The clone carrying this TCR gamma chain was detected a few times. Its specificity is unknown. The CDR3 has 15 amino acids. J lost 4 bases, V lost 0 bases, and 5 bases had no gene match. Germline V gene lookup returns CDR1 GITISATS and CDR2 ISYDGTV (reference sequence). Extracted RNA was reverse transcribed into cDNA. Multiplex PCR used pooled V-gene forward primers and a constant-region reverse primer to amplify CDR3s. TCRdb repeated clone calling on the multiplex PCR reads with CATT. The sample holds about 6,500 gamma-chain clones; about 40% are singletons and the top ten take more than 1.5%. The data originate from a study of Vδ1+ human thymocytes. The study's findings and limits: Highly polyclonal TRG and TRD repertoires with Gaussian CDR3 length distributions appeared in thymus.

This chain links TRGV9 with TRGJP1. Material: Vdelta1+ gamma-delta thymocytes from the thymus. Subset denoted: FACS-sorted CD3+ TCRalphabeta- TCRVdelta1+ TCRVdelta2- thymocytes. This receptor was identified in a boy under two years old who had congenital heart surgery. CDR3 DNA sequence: TGTGCCTTGTGGGAGGTGAGGGGCACTGGTTGGTTCAAGATATTT. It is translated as CALWEVRGTGWFKIF.